These 2 T cell receptor beta chains share one sample of origin, sequenced in a study of blood T cell repertoires in COVID-19. Data came from immunoSEQ multiplex PCR; TCRdb stores just in-frame clones and leaves some out. The sample lists 13,000 or so clones, 90% seen once, with roughly 13% in the top ten. The source material was peripheral blood. The receptors were gathered from a man aged 70-80 years with active COVID-19.

This CDR3 is CAVSGDQETQYF. The CDR3 DNA sequence: TGTGCCGTTTCGGGGGATCAAGAGACCCAGTACTTC. The chain employs TRBV19 and TRBJ2-5; a weak D match, TRBD2 (6 bases). The CDR3 is 12 amino acids. V dropped 11 bases and J dropped 2 bases, with 12 bases sitting between them. CDR1 and CDR2 (germline): LNHDA, SQIVND (reference sequence). The whole variable domain, remainder taken from reference TRBV19 and TRBJ2-5, is DGGITQSPKYLFRKEGQNVTLSCEQNLNHDAMYWYRQDPGQGLRLIYYSQIVNDFQKGDIAEGYSVSREKKESFPLTVTSAQKNPTAFYLCAVSGDQETQYFGPGTRLLVL.

This chain joins TRBV18 and TRBJ2-1, with a weak D call TRBD2 (6 bases). V was shortened by 3 bases and J by 7 bases, with 16 bases between the two germline ends. Germline V gives CDR1 KGHSH, CDR2 LQKENI. This CDR3 spans 15 amino acids. CDR3 DNA: TGTGCCAGCTCACCTCCGGGACTCCCACGTAATGAGCAGTTCTTC. Protein: CASSPPGLPRNEQFF.